This TCR beta chain was documented in a study of blood T cell repertoires in COVID-19. Study-level background: T cells, B-cell-depleted T cells, or PBMCs provided the cDNA or gDNA that served as material.

V lost 5 bases and J lost 2, with 15 bases in between. Germline assignment: CDR1 SGHDN and CDR2 FVKESK. This CDR3 is 15 amino acids long. The table came from immunoSEQ multiplex PCR; TCRdb's copy has only in-frame clones and leaves some out. The top ten clones hold approximately 12% of a sample with some 120,000 clones, roughly 80% of them seen once. The chain employs TRBV14 and TRBJ1-1; a weak D match, TRBD1 (5 bases). Sequenced: peripheral blood. The clonotype originates from a woman aged 25 to 45 who had recovered from COVID-19. DNA of the CDR3: TGTGCCAGCAGCGAAAGGAAGGGGTACAACACTGAAGCTTTCTTT. This sequence encodes CASSERKGYNTEAFF.